A single sample is the source of the 27 T cell receptor beta chains below, sequenced in a study of T cells in Graves' hyperthyroidism and ophthalmopathy (dated by TCRdb to between 2018 and 2020). Receptors were amplified or captured by multiplex PCR. The data were produced on an Illumina HiSeq 2000. Amplification of TCR beta CDR3 regions was carried out from RNA transcripts. For the first round of RT-PCR on the TCR CDR3, the HTBI primer set was used together with the Qiagen OneStep RT-PCR kit. The raw public reads went through TCRdb reprocessing: fastp at Q25, MiXCR clone calling, in-frame beta chains kept. Every entry covers one CDR3 protein and lists the most common genes and DNA from its rows. Present in this sample are around 380,000 distinct CDR3 sequences, approximately 13% of which were seen just once. The top ten clonotypes cover roughly 20% of the sample. Sequenced material: blood. Source of these receptors: a man in his thirties or forties with Graves' hyperthyroidism that later progressed to Graves' ophthalmopathy.

In this sample, this clonotype turned up many times. The chain combines TRBV6-5 with TRBJ1-6, with TRBD1 matching over 8 bases. The CDR3 covers 15 residues. V lost 0 bases to trimming and J lost 9 bases; unmatched junction nucleotides: 4. Germline values: CDR1 MNHEY, CDR2 SVGAGI. The CDR3 sequence: CASSYSGQESSPLHF. The CDR3 nucleotides read TGTGCCAGCAGTTACTCGGGACAGGAAAGTTCACCCCTCCACTTT.

Only a few counts were recorded for this clonotype. A much larger clonotype is one base distant, so this may be a read error. The V and J genes are TRBV7-8 and TRBJ2-5; no clear D gene. V lost 8 bases to trimming and J lost 5 bases, with 21 bases between them. Germline assignment: CDR1 SGHVS and CDR2 FQNEAQ. The length of the CDR3 is 15 residues. The CDR3 region is CASAYILRVAETQYF. For the CDR3, the DNA is TGTGCCAGCGCTTACATCCTTCGGGTCGCCGAGACCCAGTACTTC.

This clonotype was seen repeatedly, ten times or more. The rearrangement links TRBV7-9 to TRBJ2-1, with D possibly being TRBD2 (5 bases). Trimming left V 1 base short and J 8 bases short, with 15 bases between. The V gene's germline CDR1 is SEHNR and CDR2 FQNEAQ (reference sequence). The CDR3 is made up of 15 amino acids. The CDR3 region has the DNA TGTGCCAGCAGCTTAGGTGTGACTGGAGGCGATGAGCAGTTCTTC. Residues: CASSLGVTGGDEQFF.

V gene TRBV9 combines with J gene TRBJ1-6; 7 bases map to TRBD1. This CDR3 is 15 amino acids long. Germline assignment: CDR1 SGDLS and CDR2 YYNGEE. V lost 4 bases, J lost 7 bases, and 8 bases stayed unmatched. CDR3 DNA sequence: TGTGCCAGCAGCCCACGGGACAGAAAGAATTCACCCCTCCACTTT. It translates to CASSPRDRKNSPLHF.

Only a few counts were recorded for this clonotype. J is TRBJ2-3 and V is TRBV7-2; 9 bases map to TRBD2. This CDR3 comprises 18 residues. CDR1 is SGHTA and CDR2 is FQGNSA in the germline V gene. V lost 4 bases, J lost 4 bases, and 15 bases stayed unmatched. For the CDR3, the DNA is TGTGCCAGCAGCTCGCCGCGGGGGGCGGGGGGGACGGCAGATACGCAGTATTTT. Translating gives CASSSPRGAGGTADTQYF.

This clonotype came up a few times. This chain connects TRBV9 to TRBJ2-1, with 8 bases matching TRBD2. Germline CDR1 SGDLS, CDR2 YYNGEE. The trim removed 2 bases at V and 14 bases at J, leaving 6 bases unmatched. The CDR3 consists of 12 residues. The CDR3 sequence is CASSVSGGAKFF. The DNA for the CDR3 is TGTGCCAGCAGCGTGTCGGGGGGGGCGAAGTTCTTC. The full variable domain, rest sourced from reference TRBV9 and TRBJ2-1, is DSGVTQTPKHLITATGQRVTLRCSPRSGDLSVYWYQQSLDQGLQFLIQYYNGEERAKGNILERFSAQQFPDLHSELNLSSLELGDSALYFCASSVSGGAKFFGPGTRLTVL.

V usage is TRBV5-1 and J usage is TRBJ1-6; D is ambiguous. This CDR3 contains 15 residues. V dropped 4 bases and J dropped 5 bases, with 13 bases sitting between them. CDR1 and CDR2 (germline): SGHRS, YFSETQ. The CDR3 spells CASSQGQINNSPLHF. The CDR3, as DNA: TGCGCCAGCAGCCAAGGGCAGATTAATAATTCACCCCTCCACTTT.

This clonotype was detected ten times or more. The chain uses TRBV7-8 and TRBJ2-7, with D maybe TRBD1 (6 bases). The germline V gene encodes CDR1 SGHVS and CDR2 FQNEAQ. V was pared by 5 bases and J by 2 bases, with 16 bases between. This CDR3 has 15 residues. The CDR3 is CASSPRDIRAYEQYF. The CDR3 DNA follows: TGTGCCAGCAGCCCCCGGGACATACGGGCCTACGAGCAGTACTTC.

This clonotype was recorded at least ten times. This sequence joins TRBV24-1 and TRBJ1-1; maybe TRBD1 (5 bases). Trimming shortened V by 1 base and J by 2 bases, and 10 bases separated the two germline ends. Per the germline V gene, CDR1 is KGHDR and CDR2 is SFDVKD. The CDR3 totals 15 residues. The CDR3 bases are TGTGCCACCAGTGATTTCGGAGGGACCAACACTGAAGCTTTCTTT. Translation: CATSDFGGTNTEAFF.

Ten or more counts support this clonotype. V usage is TRBV12-3 or TRBV12-4 and J usage is TRBJ1-5; 7 bases fit TRBD1. V shed 6 bases, J shed 5 bases, and the junction held 4 bases outside the gene matches. The CDR3 runs to 13 residues. CDR3 nucleotide sequence: TGTGCCAGCAGGTCTGACAGGGATCAGCCCCAGCATTTT. As protein: CASRSDRDQPQHF.

This clonotype was observed many times. The chain couples TRBV11-2 to TRBJ1-3; perhaps TRBD1 as D (5 bases). There are 15 residues in the CDR3. The germline CDR1 and CDR2 sequences are SGHAT and FQNNGV. Trimming took 5 bases from V and 2 from J, leaving 13 bases between them. The CDR3 region is CASSRTGRTGNTIYF. The DNA for the CDR3 is TGTGCCAGCAGCCGTACGGGGCGAACTGGAAACACCATATATTTT. Filled out from reference TRBV11-2 and TRBJ1-3, the complete variable domain reads EAGVAQSPRYKIIEKRQSVAFWCNPISGHATLYWYQQILGQGPKLLIQFQNNGVVDDSQLPKDRFSAERLKGVDSTLKIQPAKLEDSAVYLCASSRTGRTGNTIYFGEGSWLTVV.

This clonotype came up many times. The rearrangement joins TRBV12-3 or TRBV12-4 to TRBJ2-2; tentatively, D is TRBD2 (5 bases). CDR3 size: 11 residues. Trimming removed 3 bases from V and 13 bases from J, with 9 bases in between. CDR3 region: CASSLRVVLFF. CDR3 bases: TGTGCCAGCAGTTTGAGGGTAGTGCTGTTTTTT.

This clonotype was recorded many times. The chain employs TRBV7-9 and TRBJ2-7; D is possibly TRBD2 (5 bases). Between the trimmed V and J ends, which lost 4 bases and 2 bases, there was a span of 15 bases. CDR1 is SEHNR, CDR2 FQNEAQ, per germline (reference sequence). CDR3 length equals 15 residues. CDR3 in DNA: TGTGCCAGCAGCTCCGTACGGGGTCGCGCCTACGAGCAGTACTTC. It is translated as CASSSVRGRAYEQYF.

Many counts were recorded for this clonotype. This chain connects TRBV19 to TRBJ1-5, with 10 bases fitting TRBD1. This CDR3 is 16 amino acids long. The germline V gene has CDR1 LNHDA and CDR2 SQIVND (reference sequence). The junction had 9 bases not matched to a gene; V was cut back by 3 bases and J by 7 bases. In DNA, the CDR3 is TGTGCCAGTAGTATCGACAGGGGGCAGGGTAGGCAGCCCCAGCATTTT. As protein: CASSIDRGQGRQPQHF. The entire variable domain, with the rest obtained from reference TRBV19 and TRBJ1-5, is as follows: DGGITQSPKYLFRKEGQNVTLSCEQNLNHDAMYWYRQDPGQGLRLIYYSQIVNDFQKGDIAEGYSVSREKKESFPLTVTSAQKNPTAFYLCASSIDRGQGRQPQHFGDGTRLSIL.

This clonotype was seen ten or more times. The rearrangement links TRBV20-1 to TRBJ2-1, with 8 bases matching TRBD1. This CDR3 is 13 amino acids long. Trimming took 6 bases from V and 5 from J; bases not matched to a gene: 6. Germline V gives CDR1 DFQATT, CDR2 SNEGSKA (reference sequence). The CDR3 nucleotides are TGCAGTGCAGAGGACAGGGTTAACAATGAGCAGTTCTTC. This codes for CSAEDRVNNEQFF.

V usage is TRBV27 and J usage is TRBJ2-2; TRBD1 might be the D (6 bases). Between the trimmed V and J ends, which lost 3 bases and 1 base, there was a span of 9 bases. Germline CDR1 reads MNHEY; CDR2 reads SMNVEV (reference sequence). This CDR3 contains 15 residues. CDR3 in DNA: TGTGCCAGCAGTTTTGGACAGCTGAACACCGGGGAGCTGTTTTTT. Residues: CASSFGQLNTGELFF.

This clonotype was recorded at least ten times. V gene TRBV2 combines with J gene TRBJ2-1; possibly TRBD1 or TRBD2 for D (5 bases each). V lost 6 bases to trimming and J lost 7 bases, with 16 bases between them. CDR1 is SNHLY and CDR2 is FYNNEI in the germline V gene. This CDR3 spans 14 amino acids. CDR3 sequence reads: CASSAWGTRNEQFF. The CDR3 DNA follows: TGTGCCAGCAGCGCCTGGGGGACGAGGAATGAGCAGTTCTTC. Full variable domain (rest looked up from reference TRBV2 and TRBJ2-1): EPEVTQTPSHQVTQMGQEVILRCVPISNHLYFYWYRQILGQKVEFLVSFYNNEISEKSEIFDDQFSVERPDGSNFTLKIRSTKLEDSAMYFCASSAWGTRNEQFFGPGTRLTVL.

Ten or more counts support this clonotype. V and J are TRBV2 and TRBJ1-5; no definite D call. V was trimmed by 3 bases and J by 0 bases, leaving 0 bases between them. Germline assignment: CDR1 SNHLY and CDR2 FYNNEI. The CDR3 length is 12 residues. CDR3 DNA: TGTGCCAGCAGTGATAGCAATCAGCCCCAGCATTTT. It specifies CASSDSNQPQHF.

The chain joins TRBV12-5 to TRBJ2-1, with D possibly matching TRBD2 (6 bases). Germline lookup yields CDR1 LGHNT and CDR2 FRNRAP. The germline V and J ends were trimmed by 6 bases and 2 bases, with 11 bases remaining between them. This CDR3 contains 14 residues. DNA of the CDR3: TGTGCTAGTGGCTCCAGACTAGCCTACAATGAGCAGTTCTTC. This encodes CASGSRLAYNEQFF.

There are many counts of this clonotype. The gene calls are TRBV10-2 and TRBJ1-2, with D perhaps TRBD1 (6 bases). CDR3 size: 15 residues. Between the trimmed V and J ends, which lost 3 bases and 2 bases, there was a span of 13 bases. The germline V gene has CDR1 WSHSY and CDR2 SAAADI. CDR3 loop: CASSEQGLLNYGYTF. In DNA form, the CDR3 reads TGCGCCAGCAGTGAACAGGGTCTGCTCAACTATGGCTACACCTTC.

This clonotype was seen more than once but under ten times. The rearrangement joins TRBV18 to TRBJ1-6; tentatively, D is TRBD1 (5 bases). Trimming took off 4 bases at V and 7 bases at J, with 8 bases between the two ends. The length of the CDR3 is 13 residues. Per germline, CDR1 KGHSH and CDR2 LQKENI. Written as DNA, the CDR3 is TGTGCCAGCTCACACGAGGGGAATTCACCCCTCCACTTT. This encodes CASSHEGNSPLHF.

Turning to this clonotype: The germline gene is not matched at one end of the junction; a read error may be the cause. CDR3 DNA sequence: TGCGCCAGCAGCCAAGAAGGGGGGACCACAGATACGCGGTATTTT. Protein sequence: CASSQEGGTTDTRYF. This chain links TRBV4-1 with TRBJ2-3; either TRBD1 or TRBD2 may supply D (6 bases each). Germline loops: CDR1 MGHRA, CDR2 YSYEKL. There are 15 residues in the CDR3.

DNA of the CDR3: TGTGCCTGGATCCACAGGGGGAGTAACTATGGCTACACCTTC. As protein: CAWIHRGSNYGYTF. V and J are TRBV30 and TRBJ1-2; 8 nucleotides agree with TRBD1. The CDR3 loop spans 14 amino acids. The germline gives CDR1 GTSNPN, CDR2 SVGIG (reference sequence). After removal of 4 bases from V and 1 base from J, the junction contained 5 bases not matched to a gene.

This clonotype occurred many times. The chain links TRBV6-1 to TRBJ1-2; tentative D call: TRBD1 (6 bases). There are 13 residues in the CDR3. CDR1 is MNHNS and CDR2 is SASEGT in the germline V gene. V lost 11 bases, J lost 2 bases, and 15 bases lay in between. As DNA, the CDR3 is TGTGCCGGGAAACAGGGTATCAACTATGGCTACACCTTC. Translating gives CAGKQGINYGYTF.

This chain connects TRBV12-3 or TRBV12-4 to TRBJ2-7; 11 bases fit TRBD2. The CDR3 is 16 residues long. The V segment lost 4 bases and the J segment 5 bases; nucleotides outside the gene matches: 10. CDR3 sequence reads: CASSYPLASGRNEQYF. The CDR3 DNA sequence: TGTGCCAGCAGTTATCCCCTGGCTAGCGGGAGGAACGAGCAGTACTTC.

The table lists this clonotype with many counts. The J gene is TRBJ1-5, the V gene TRBV20-1, with D maybe TRBD1 (5 bases). This CDR3 spans 14 amino acids. Germline V gene lookup returns CDR1 DFQATT and CDR2 SNEGSKA (reference sequence). V lost 2 bases to trimming and J lost 1 base, with 9 bases between them. The DNA for the CDR3 is TGCAGTGCTAGAATGGACATGAGCAATCAGCCCCAGCATTTT. It yields the protein CSARMDMSNQPQHF.

This clonotype occurred many times. V is TRBV12-3 or TRBV12-4 and J is TRBJ2-5, with D possibly TRBD1 on 5 matching bases. V lost 5 bases and J lost 6, with 13 bases in between. The length of the CDR3 is 13 residues. The CDR3 is CASSLQGMKTQYF. The DNA of the CDR3 is TGTGCCAGCAGTCTCCAGGGCATGAAGACCCAGTACTTC.